This T cell receptor beta chain came from a study of CD8 T cells in ankylosing spondylitis. Study results and caveats: Disease-linked clones were CD8+ and relatively rare in peripheral blood. The study identified a TCR beta motif of several highly homologous variants that appeared characteristic of ankylosing spondylitis blood.

This clonotype has ten or more counts. The antigen remains unidentified. Making the TCR beta libraries involved quantitative 5'-RACE with molecular barcodes. TCRdb re-derived calls from the 5' RACE reads in MiXCR, one entry per CDR3 protein. The sample yields just over 350,000 distinct CDR3 sequences, about 20% seen once. The CDR3 totals 11 residues. The V end lost 8 bases, the J end lost 2 bases, and 7 bases lay between the germline ends. The sample comprised blood, either unsorted or a sorted T cell fraction (not recorded which). The origin of this receptor is a male donor with ankylosing spondylitis or in good health (not recorded which). This sequence joins TRBV12-3 or TRBV12-4 and TRBJ2-7; D is undetermined. The CDR3 loop is CASRLAYEQYF. CDR3 DNA: TGTGCCAGCCGGTTGGCCTACGAGCAGTACTTC.